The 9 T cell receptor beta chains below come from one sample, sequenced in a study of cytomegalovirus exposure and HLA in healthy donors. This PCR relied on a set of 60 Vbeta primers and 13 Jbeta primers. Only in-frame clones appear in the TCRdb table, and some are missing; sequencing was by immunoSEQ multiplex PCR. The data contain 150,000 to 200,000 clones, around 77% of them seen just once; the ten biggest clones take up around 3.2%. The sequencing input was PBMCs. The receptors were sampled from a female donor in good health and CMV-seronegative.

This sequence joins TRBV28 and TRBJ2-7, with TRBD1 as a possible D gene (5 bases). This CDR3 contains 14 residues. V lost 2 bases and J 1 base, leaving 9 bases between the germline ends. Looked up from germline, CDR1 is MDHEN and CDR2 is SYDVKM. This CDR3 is CASSLGAGSYEQYF. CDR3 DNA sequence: TGTGCCAGCAGTTTAGGGGCCGGATCCTACGAGCAGTACTTC.

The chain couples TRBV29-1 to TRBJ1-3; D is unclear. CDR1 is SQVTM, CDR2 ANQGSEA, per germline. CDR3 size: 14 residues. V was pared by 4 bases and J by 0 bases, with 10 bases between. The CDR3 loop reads CSVVPTTSGNTIYF. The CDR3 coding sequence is TGCAGCGTTGTTCCGACAACCTCTGGAAACACCATATATTTT.

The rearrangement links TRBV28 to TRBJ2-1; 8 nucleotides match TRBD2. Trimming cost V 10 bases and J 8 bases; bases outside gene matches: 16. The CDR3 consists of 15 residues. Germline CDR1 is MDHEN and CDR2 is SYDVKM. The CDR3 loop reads CATISGTRLIYEQFF. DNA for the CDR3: TGTGCCACCATTTCCGGGACTAGATTAATCTATGAGCAGTTCTTC.

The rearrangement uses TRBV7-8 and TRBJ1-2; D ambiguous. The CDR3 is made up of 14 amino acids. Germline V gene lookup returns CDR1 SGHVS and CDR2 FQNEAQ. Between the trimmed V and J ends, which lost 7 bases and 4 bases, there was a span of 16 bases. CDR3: CASTLGVTGYGYTF. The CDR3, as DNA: TGTGCCAGCACTCTCGGGGTTACGGGCTATGGCTACACCTTC.

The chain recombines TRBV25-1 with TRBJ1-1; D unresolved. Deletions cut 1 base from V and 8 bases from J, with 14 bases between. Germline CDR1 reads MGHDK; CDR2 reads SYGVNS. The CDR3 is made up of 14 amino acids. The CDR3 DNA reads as TGTGCCAGCAGTGAATTCGGGTCAAGTCGGGAAGCTTTCTTT. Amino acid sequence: CASSEFGSSREAFF. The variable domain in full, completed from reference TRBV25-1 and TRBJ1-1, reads EADIYQTPRYLVIGTGKKITLECSQTMGHDKMYWYQQDPGMELHLIHYSYGVNSTEKGDLSSESTVSRIRTEHFPLTLESARPSHTSQYLCASSEFGSSREAFFGQGTRLTVV.

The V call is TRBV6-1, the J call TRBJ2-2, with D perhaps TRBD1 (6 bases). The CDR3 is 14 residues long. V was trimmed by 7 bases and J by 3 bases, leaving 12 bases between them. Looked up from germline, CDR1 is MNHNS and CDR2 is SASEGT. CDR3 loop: CASIRGGDTGELFF. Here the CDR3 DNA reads TGTGCCAGCATCAGAGGGGGAGACACCGGGGAGCTGTTTTTT.

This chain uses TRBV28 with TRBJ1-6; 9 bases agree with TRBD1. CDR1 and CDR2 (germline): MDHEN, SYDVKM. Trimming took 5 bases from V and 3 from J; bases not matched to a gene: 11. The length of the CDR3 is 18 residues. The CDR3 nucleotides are TGTGCCAGCAGTAGGACAGGGGCTAAAGGAGGCTATAATTCACCCCTCCACTTT. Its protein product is CASSRTGAKGGYNSPLHF.

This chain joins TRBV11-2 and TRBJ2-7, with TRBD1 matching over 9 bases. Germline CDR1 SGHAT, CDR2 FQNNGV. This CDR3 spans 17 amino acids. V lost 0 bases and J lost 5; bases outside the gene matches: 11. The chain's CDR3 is CASSLDHRDRARNEQYF. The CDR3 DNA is TGTGCCAGCAGCTTAGATCACCGGGACAGGGCAAGGAACGAGCAGTACTTC.

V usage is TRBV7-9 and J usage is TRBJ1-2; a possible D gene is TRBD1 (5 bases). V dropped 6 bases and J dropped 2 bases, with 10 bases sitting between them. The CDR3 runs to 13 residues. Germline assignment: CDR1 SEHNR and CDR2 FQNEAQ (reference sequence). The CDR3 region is CASSGGVNYGYTF. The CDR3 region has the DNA TGTGCCAGCAGTGGAGGGGTAAACTATGGCTACACCTTC.